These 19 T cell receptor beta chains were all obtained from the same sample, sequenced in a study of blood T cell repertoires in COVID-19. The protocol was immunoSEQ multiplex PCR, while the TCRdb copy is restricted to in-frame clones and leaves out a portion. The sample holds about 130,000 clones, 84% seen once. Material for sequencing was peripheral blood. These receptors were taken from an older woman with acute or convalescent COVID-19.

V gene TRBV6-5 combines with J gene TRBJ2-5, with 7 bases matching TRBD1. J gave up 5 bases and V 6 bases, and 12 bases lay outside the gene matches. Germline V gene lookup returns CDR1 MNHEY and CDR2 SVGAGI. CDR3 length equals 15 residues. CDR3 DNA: TGTGCCAGCAGCCGACAGGGCCAGAGTAGGGAGACCCAGTACTTC. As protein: CASSRQGQSRETQYF.

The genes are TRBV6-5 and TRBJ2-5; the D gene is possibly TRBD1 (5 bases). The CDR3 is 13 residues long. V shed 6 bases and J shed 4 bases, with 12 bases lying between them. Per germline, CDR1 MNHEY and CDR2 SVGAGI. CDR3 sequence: CASRSLGAETQYF. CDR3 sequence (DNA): TGTGCCAGCAGATCTCTTGGGGCAGAGACCCAGTACTTC.

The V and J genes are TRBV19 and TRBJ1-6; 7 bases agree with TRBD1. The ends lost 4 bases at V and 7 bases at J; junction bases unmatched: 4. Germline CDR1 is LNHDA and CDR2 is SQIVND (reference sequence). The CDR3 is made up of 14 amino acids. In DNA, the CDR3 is TGTGCCAGTAGTAGACAGGGAACCAATTCACCCCTCCACTTT. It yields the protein CASSRQGTNSPLHF.

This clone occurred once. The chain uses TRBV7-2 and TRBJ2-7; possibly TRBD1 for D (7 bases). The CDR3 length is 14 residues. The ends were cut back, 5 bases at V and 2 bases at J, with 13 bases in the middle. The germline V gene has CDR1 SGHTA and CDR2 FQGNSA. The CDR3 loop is CASSPQGGAYEQYF. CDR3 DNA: TGTGCCAGCAGCCCGCAGGGGGGAGCCTACGAGCAGTACTTC.

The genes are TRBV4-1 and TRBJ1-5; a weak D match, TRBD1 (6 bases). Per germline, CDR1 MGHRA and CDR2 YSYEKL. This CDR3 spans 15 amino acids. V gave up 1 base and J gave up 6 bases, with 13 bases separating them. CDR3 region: CASSQANREGQPQHF. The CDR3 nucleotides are TGCGCCAGCAGCCAAGCTAACAGGGAGGGTCAGCCCCAGCATTTT.

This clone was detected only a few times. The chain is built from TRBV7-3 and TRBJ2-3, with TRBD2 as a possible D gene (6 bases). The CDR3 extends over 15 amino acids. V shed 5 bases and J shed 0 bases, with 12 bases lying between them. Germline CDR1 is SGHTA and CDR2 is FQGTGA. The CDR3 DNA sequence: TGTGCCAGCAGCAAAACCGGGACTAGCACAGATACGCAGTATTTT. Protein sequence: CASSKTGTSTDTQYF. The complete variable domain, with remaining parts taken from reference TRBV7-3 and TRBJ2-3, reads GAGVSQTPSNKVTEKGKYVELRCDPISGHTALYWYRQSLGQGPEFLIYFQGTGAADDSGLPNDRFFAVRPEGSVSTLKIQRTERGDSAVYLCASSKTGTSTDTQYFGPGTRLTVL.

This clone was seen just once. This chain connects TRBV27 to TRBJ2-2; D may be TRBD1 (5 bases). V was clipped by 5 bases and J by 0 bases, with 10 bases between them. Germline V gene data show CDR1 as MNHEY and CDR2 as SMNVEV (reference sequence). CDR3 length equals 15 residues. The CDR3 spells CASSIQTANTGELFF. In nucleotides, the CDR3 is TGTGCCAGCAGTATACAGACAGCGAACACCGGGGAGCTGTTTTTT.

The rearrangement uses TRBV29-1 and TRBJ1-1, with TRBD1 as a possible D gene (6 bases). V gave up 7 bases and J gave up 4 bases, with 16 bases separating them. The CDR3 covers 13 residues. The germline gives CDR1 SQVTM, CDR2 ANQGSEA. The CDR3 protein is CSANRERTTEAFF. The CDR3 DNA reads TGCAGCGCAAACAGGGAGCGGACCACTGAAGCTTTCTTT.

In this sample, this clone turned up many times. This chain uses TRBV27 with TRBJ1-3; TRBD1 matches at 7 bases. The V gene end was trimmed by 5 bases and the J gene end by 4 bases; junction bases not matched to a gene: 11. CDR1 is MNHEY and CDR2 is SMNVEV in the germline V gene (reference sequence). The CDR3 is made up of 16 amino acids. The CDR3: CASSPEPGTVGNTIYF. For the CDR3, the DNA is TGTGCCAGCAGTCCCGAACCCGGGACAGTAGGAAACACCATATATTTT.

CDR3 nucleotide sequence: TGTGCCAGCAGTTACTCGCAGGGATACTACTATGGCTACACCTTC. It encodes CASSYSQGYYYGYTF. V usage is TRBV6-5 and J usage is TRBJ1-2, with a weak D call TRBD1 (5 bases). The germline CDR1 and CDR2 sequences are MNHEY and SVGAGI. Trimming took 0 bases from V and 3 from J, leaving 11 bases between them. CDR3 length: 15 residues.

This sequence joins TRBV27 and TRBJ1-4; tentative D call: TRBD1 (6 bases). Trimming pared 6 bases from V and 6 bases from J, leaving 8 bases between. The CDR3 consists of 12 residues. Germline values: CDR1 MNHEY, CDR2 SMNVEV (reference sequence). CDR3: CASRPGDEKLFF. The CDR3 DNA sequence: TGTGCCAGCAGGCCAGGGGATGAAAAACTGTTTTTT. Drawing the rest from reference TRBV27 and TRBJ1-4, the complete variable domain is EAQVTQNPRYLITVTGKKLTVTCSQNMNHEYMSWYRQDPGLGLRQIYYSMNVEVTDKGDVPEGYKVSRKEKRNFPLILESPSPNQTSLYFCASRPGDEKLFFGSGTQLSVL.

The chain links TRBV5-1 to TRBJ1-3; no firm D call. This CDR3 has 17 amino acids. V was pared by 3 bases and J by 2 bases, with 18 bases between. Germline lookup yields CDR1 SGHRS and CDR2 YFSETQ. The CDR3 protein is CASSWTPLTGTGNTIYF. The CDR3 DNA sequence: TGCGCCAGCAGCTGGACCCCTCTGACCGGGACTGGAAACACCATATATTTT. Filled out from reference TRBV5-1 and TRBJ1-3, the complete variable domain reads KAGVTQTPRYLIKTRGQQVTLSCSPISGHRSVSWYQQTPGQGLQFLFEYFSETQRNKGNFPGRFSGRQFSNSRSEMNVSTLELGDSALYLCASSWTPLTGTGNTIYFGEGSWLTVV.

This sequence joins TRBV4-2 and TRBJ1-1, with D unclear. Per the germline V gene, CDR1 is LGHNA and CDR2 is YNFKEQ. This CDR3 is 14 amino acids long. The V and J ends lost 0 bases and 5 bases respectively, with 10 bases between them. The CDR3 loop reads CASSQEYAATEAFF. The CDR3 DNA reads TGTGCCAGCAGCCAAGAGTATGCGGCAACTGAAGCTTTCTTT.

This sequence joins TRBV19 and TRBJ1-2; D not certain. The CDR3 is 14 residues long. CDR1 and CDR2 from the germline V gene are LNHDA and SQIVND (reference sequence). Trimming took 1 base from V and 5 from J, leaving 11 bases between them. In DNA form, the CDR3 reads TGTGCCAGTAGTATAGGGTCAGGCAGATATGGCTACACCTTC. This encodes CASSIGSGRYGYTF.

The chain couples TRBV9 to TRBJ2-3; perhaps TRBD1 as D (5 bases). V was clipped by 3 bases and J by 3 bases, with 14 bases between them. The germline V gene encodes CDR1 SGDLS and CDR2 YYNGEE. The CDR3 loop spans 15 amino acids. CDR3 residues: CASSARDFGTDTQYF. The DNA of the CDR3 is TGTGCCAGCAGCGCCAGGGATTTCGGTACAGATACGCAGTATTTT.

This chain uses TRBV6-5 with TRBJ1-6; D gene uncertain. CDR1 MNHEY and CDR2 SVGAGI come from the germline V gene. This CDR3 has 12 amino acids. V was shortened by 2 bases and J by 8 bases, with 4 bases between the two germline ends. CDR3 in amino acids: CASSYGDSPLHF. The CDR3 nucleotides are TGTGCCAGCAGTTACGGAGATTCACCCCTCCACTTT.

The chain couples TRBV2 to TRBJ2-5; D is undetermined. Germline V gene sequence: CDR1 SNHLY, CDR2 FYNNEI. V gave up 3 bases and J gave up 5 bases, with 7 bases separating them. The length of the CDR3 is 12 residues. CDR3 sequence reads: CASSERSETQYF. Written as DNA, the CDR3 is TGTGCCAGCAGTGAGAGAAGCGAGACCCAGTACTTC.

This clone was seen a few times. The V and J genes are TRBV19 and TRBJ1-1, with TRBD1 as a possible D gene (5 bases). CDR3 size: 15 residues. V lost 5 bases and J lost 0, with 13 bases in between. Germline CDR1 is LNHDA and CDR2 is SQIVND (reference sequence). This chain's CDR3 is CASSPNRGMNTEAFF. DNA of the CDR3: TGTGCCAGTAGTCCTAACCGGGGGATGAACACTGAAGCTTTCTTT.

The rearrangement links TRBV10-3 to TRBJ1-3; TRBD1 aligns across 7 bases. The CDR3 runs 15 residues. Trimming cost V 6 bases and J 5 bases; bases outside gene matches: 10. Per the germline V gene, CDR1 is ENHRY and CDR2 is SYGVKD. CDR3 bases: TGTGCCATCAGCGGGGGACAGTCCGTGAGAAACACCATATATTTT. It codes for CAISGGQSVRNTIYF.